The rows below give T cell receptor beta chains drawn from one sample of a study of control samples from healthy donors and cancer patients. The protocol was immunoSEQ multiplex PCR, while the TCRdb copy is restricted to in-frame clones and leaves out a portion. The sample includes about 120,000 clones, around nine tenths of them seen just once. Sequences were obtained from blood. The receptors were sampled from a man under 40 in good health. The CDR3 runs from the conserved cysteine through the conserved F or W. Fields, in order: J gene, V gene, CDR3 protein.

J gene: TRBJ1-2; V gene: TRBV9; CDR3 protein: CASSGYGYTF
J gene: TRBJ1-1; V gene: TRBV6-4; CDR3 protein: CATLAGVEAFF
J gene: TRBJ2-7; V gene: TRBV11-3; CDR3 protein: CASSLAWQGRYEQYF
J gene: TRBJ1-2; V gene: TRBV27; CDR3 protein: CASSPRQGLGNYGYTF
J gene: TRBJ2-7; V gene: TRBV4-1; CDR3 protein: CASSQAGTSVYEQYF
J gene: TRBJ1-2; V gene: TRBV10-3; CDR3 protein: CAISESVTNYGYTF
J gene: TRBJ2-3; V gene: TRBV10-1; CDR3 protein: CASSVGFVRQRWGDTDTQYF
J gene: TRBJ1-2; V gene: TRBV7-2; CDR3 protein: CASSLDPYGYTF
J gene: TRBJ1-5; V gene: TRBV13; CDR3 protein: CASSLQGNQPQHF
J gene: TRBJ1-5; V gene: TRBV7-2; CDR3 protein: CASSLSGGKGQPQHF
J gene: TRBJ1-6; V gene: TRBV2; CDR3 protein: CASSAESASYNSPLHF
J gene: TRBJ2-2; V gene: TRBV2; CDR3 protein: CASQTTGELFF
J gene: TRBJ2-3; V gene: TRBV5-1; CDR3 protein: CASSRRHVTDTQYF